The T cell receptor (beta chain) described here comes from a study of T cells in localized non-small cell lung cancer. Study-wide results and caveats: Exceeding tumor, uninvolved adjacent lung had the highest T cell clonality.

As for this clone: Its antigen is as yet unknown.

Assay used: immunoSEQ multiplex PCR; TCRdb lists only in-frame clones, some missing. Altogether about 2,800 clones are present, less than 30% being singletons, with the ten largest covering about 12%. This CDR3 comprises 15 residues. In germline, CDR1 is MGHRA, CDR2 YSYEKL. V gave up 0 bases and J gave up 5 bases, with 13 bases separating them. The sequenced sample was lung tumor tissue, obtained before any cancer treatment. The sequence was collected from a woman aged 35-75 years with stage III lung adenocarcinoma. The chain carries TRBV4-1 and TRBJ1-2; no reliable D call. Written as DNA, the CDR3 is TGCGCCAGCAGCCAAGAGAGTTGGCAAGCTTATGGCTACACCTTC. The encoded protein is CASSQESWQAYGYTF.